One and the same sample provided the 28 T cell receptor beta chains below, sequenced in a study of T cell responses to AZD1222 COVID-19 vaccine. Only in-frame clones appear in the TCRdb table, and some are missing; sequencing was by immunoSEQ multiplex PCR. The sample holds about 130,000 clones; about 89% are singletons and the top ten take about 6%. The sequenced sample was peripheral blood, obtained on day 0 of AZD1222 vaccination. These receptor sequences come from an adult in good health.

The V gene is TRBV6-5, the J gene TRBJ1-1; D unclear. Trimming removed 2 bases from V and 4 bases from J, with 14 bases in between. CDR1 and CDR2 (germline): MNHEY, SVGAGI. The CDR3 is made up of 15 amino acids. The CDR3 DNA sequence: TGTGCCAGCAGTTACGGCAAGGGTTTGGGCACTGAAGCTTTCTTT. Translation: CASSYGKGLGTEAFF.

The chain is built from TRBV30 and TRBJ1-1; 7 nucleotides line up with TRBD1. The CDR3 is 14 residues long. Trimming at V came to 4 bases and at J to 10 bases, leaving 15 bases not matched to a gene. From germline, CDR1 is GTSNPN and CDR2 SVGIG (reference sequence). CDR3 loop: CAWTSSQIRQGAFF. In nucleotides, the CDR3 is TGTGCCTGGACCAGCTCCCAGATCCGACAGGGAGCTTTCTTT.

The table lists this clone with a count of one. The rearrangement uses TRBV6-5 and TRBJ1-3; maybe TRBD1 (5 bases). This CDR3 spans 15 amino acids. Trimming removed 6 bases from V and 0 bases from J, with 12 bases in between. CDR1 is MNHEY and CDR2 is SVGAGI in the germline V gene. CDR3 bases: TGTGCCAGCAGACCCGGGACGGTCTCTGGAAACACCATATATTTT. Protein product: CASRPGTVSGNTIYF.

The chain is built from TRBV30 and TRBJ1-5, with a tentative D call TRBD1 (5 bases). This CDR3 comprises 12 residues. V lost 5 bases and J 9 bases, leaving 14 bases between the germline ends. The germline V gene encodes CDR1 GTSNPN and CDR2 SVGIG (reference sequence). The CDR3 loop reads CAWQRDLGPQHF. CDR3 sequence (DNA): TGTGCCTGGCAAAGGGACCTTGGGCCCCAGCATTTT.

The chain is built from TRBV12-3 or TRBV12-4 and TRBJ1-2; TRBD1 matches at 9 bases. The CDR3 covers 12 residues. Unmatched junction bases numbered 6, after V lost 6 bases and J lost 10 bases. CDR3 in DNA: TGTGCCAGCAGCCCCGGGACAGGGATCTACACCTTC. Translated, it gives CASSPGTGIYTF.

The J gene is TRBJ1-5, the V gene TRBV2, with D unclear. Germline V lookup: CDR1 SNHLY, CDR2 FYNNEI. The CDR3 sequence is 13 residues long. The ends were cut back, 8 bases at V and 9 bases at J, with 17 bases in the middle. CDR3 residues: CASSLSKSPPQHF. Here the CDR3 DNA reads TGTGCCAGCTCGCTTTCGAAGAGTCCGCCCCAGCATTTT.

The V gene is TRBV12-3 or TRBV12-4, the J gene TRBJ1-1; D not resolved. The ends were cut back, 8 bases at V and 5 bases at J, with 12 bases in the middle. The CDR3 runs to 12 residues. DNA of the CDR3: TGTGCCAGCCTCCAACGGGAGACTGAAGCTTTCTTT. Encoded protein: CASLQRETEAFF.

The gene calls are TRBV10-3 and TRBJ1-6, with TRBD1 as a possible D gene (5 bases). V shed 11 bases and J shed 6 bases, with 14 bases lying between them. The CDR3 is 13 amino acids. In germline, CDR1 is ENHRY, CDR2 SYGVKD. The CDR3 is CASGGDLNSPLHF. The CDR3 region has the DNA TGTGCCTCGGGGGGAGACCTTAATTCACCCCTCCACTTT.

The chain carries TRBV29-1 and TRBJ1-1, with a possible D match to TRBD1 (6 bases). Germline V lookup: CDR1 SQVTM, CDR2 ANQGSEA. The CDR3 consists of 14 residues. V lost 3 bases and J 2 bases, leaving 13 bases between the germline ends. CDR3 sequence (DNA): TGCAGCGTTGAGGGGGCAGGTTCAAACACTGAAGCTTTCTTT. This encodes CSVEGAGSNTEAFF.

V gene TRBV6-5 combines with J gene TRBJ1-6; D unclear. V gave up 6 bases and J gave up 10 bases, with 16 bases separating them. Germline V gene lookup returns CDR1 MNHEY and CDR2 SVGAGI. The length of the CDR3 is 14 residues. CDR3 protein: CASRREPYGSPLHF. The CDR3 nucleotides read TGTGCCAGCAGGAGGGAGCCCTACGGGTCACCCCTCCACTTT.

This chain uses TRBV28 with TRBJ2-7; tentatively, D is TRBD2 (6 bases). CDR1 is MDHEN and CDR2 is SYDVKM in the germline V gene. The CDR3 has 15 residues. V lost 6 bases, J lost 2 bases, and 17 bases lay in between. CDR3 in amino acids: CASSGRRGGAYEQYF. DNA for the CDR3: TGTGCCAGCAGCGGTCGGCGGGGCGGCGCCTACGAGCAGTACTTC.

The rearrangement uses TRBV7-8 and TRBJ1-2, with unresolved D. Germline lookup yields CDR1 SGHVS and CDR2 FQNEAQ. This CDR3 has 13 residues. V shed 5 bases and J shed 1 base, with 8 bases lying between them. The CDR3 region has the DNA TGTGCCAGCAGCCTATCCATTAACTATGGCTACACCTTC. This encodes CASSLSINYGYTF.

V and J are TRBV30 and TRBJ2-5; D may be TRBD2 (7 bases). The V end was cut by 5 bases, the J end by 5 bases, with 18 bases between. From germline, CDR1 is GTSNPN and CDR2 SVGIG (reference sequence). The CDR3 is 14 residues long. CDR3 protein: CAWGSTGGAETQYF. The CDR3, as DNA: TGTGCCTGGGGCTCGACGGGGGGCGCGGAGACCCAGTACTTC.

The V and J genes are TRBV13 and TRBJ1-1; D uncertain. Germline V gene data show CDR1 as PRHDT and CDR2 as FYEKMQ (reference sequence). This CDR3 contains 14 residues. Between the trimmed V and J ends, which lost 1 base and 5 bases, there was a span of 11 bases. CDR3 bases: TGTGCCAGCAGCTTAGTAGTGACGGTTACTGAAGCTTTCTTT. This encodes CASSLVVTVTEAFF.

The V and J genes are TRBV27 and TRBJ2-7, with D perhaps TRBD1 or TRBD2 (6 bases each). Germline lookup yields CDR1 MNHEY and CDR2 SMNVEV (reference sequence). The V end was cut by 11 bases, the J end by 3 bases, with 11 bases between. This CDR3 is 11 amino acids long. The CDR3 DNA reads TGTGCCTCCGGGGGCGTCTACGAGCAGTACTTC. Protein product: CASGGVYEQYF.

The rearrangement joins TRBV15 to TRBJ1-4; TRBD1 matches 10 bases. This CDR3 contains 15 residues. With 3 bases clipped from V and 7 bases from J, the junction kept 5 bases outside the gene matches. Germline V CDR1 and CDR2: LNHNV, YYDKDF (reference sequence). The CDR3 DNA follows: TGTGCCACCAGCAGTGGACAGGGGGGAGGTGAAAAACTGTTTTTT. This codes for CATSSGQGGGEKLFF.

V and J are TRBV6-6 and TRBJ1-1; D may be TRBD1 (6 bases). Trimming shortened V by 0 bases and J by 4 bases, and 9 bases separated the two germline ends. Germline V gene lookup returns CDR1 MNHNY and CDR2 SVGAGI (reference sequence). There are 14 residues in the CDR3. The CDR3 spells CASSYSLGATEAFF. The CDR3 DNA reads TGTGCCAGCAGTTACTCGTTGGGGGCCACTGAAGCTTTCTTT.

V and J are TRBV29-1 and TRBJ1-1, with D perhaps TRBD1 (5 bases). This CDR3 has 14 amino acids. The germline V gene has CDR1 SQVTM and CDR2 ANQGSEA. The V gene lost 1 base and the J gene lost 1 base, with 10 bases spanning the gap. The CDR3 bases are TGCAGCGTTGAAGTGGTGACAGAGAACACTGAAGCTTTCTTT. Its translation is CSVEVVTENTEAFF.

The genes are TRBV28 and TRBJ2-7; perhaps TRBD2 as D (5 bases). The CDR3 length is 11 residues. V lost 6 bases and J 7 bases, leaving 10 bases between the germline ends. Germline CDR1 is MDHEN and CDR2 is SYDVKM. CDR3 coding DNA: TGTGCCAGCAGCCTCACGGGGGAGCAGTACTTC. Translated, it gives CASSLTGEQYF.

The rearrangement joins TRBV7-2 to TRBJ2-1, with TRBD2 matching over 15 bases. The V segment lost 4 bases and the J segment 12 bases; nucleotides outside the gene matches: 7. In germline, CDR1 is SGHTA, CDR2 FQGNSA. CDR3 length equals 15 residues. CDR3 protein: CASSSQGLAGGRQFF. CDR3 nucleotide sequence: TGTGCCAGCAGCTCCCAAGGACTAGCGGGGGGGCGGCAGTTCTTC.

The chain links TRBV9 to TRBJ1-2, with D possibly TRBD1 on 5 matching bases. Trimming removed 3 bases from V and 5 bases from J, with 5 bases in between. Germline V CDR1 and CDR2: SGDLS, YYNGEE. The CDR3 loop spans 11 amino acids. CDR3 residues: CASSAGYGYTF. Written as DNA, the CDR3 is TGTGCCAGCAGCGCAGGGTATGGCTACACCTTC.

This rearrangement joins TRBV12-5 to TRBJ2-3, with D perhaps TRBD2 (5 bases). Germline CDR1 and CDR2: LGHNT and FRNRAP. Trimming shortened V by 6 bases and J by 6 bases, and 16 bases separated the two germline ends. This CDR3 is 14 amino acids long. CDR3: CASGRGISRDTQYF. The CDR3 DNA follows: TGTGCTAGTGGCCGGGGAATCTCCAGGGATACGCAGTATTTT.

The chain carries TRBV12-3 or TRBV12-4 and TRBJ1-5; perhaps TRBD1 as D (5 bases). The CDR3 spans 12 residues. V gave up 5 bases and J gave up 7 bases, with 9 bases separating them. CDR3 region: CASSRGLQPQHF. The CDR3 bases are TGTGCCAGCAGTCGGGGCCTCCAGCCCCAGCATTTT.

DNA for the CDR3: TGTGCCAGCAGTTTAGAGGGCACCGGGGAGCTGTTTTTT. This codes for CASSLEGTGELFF. The chain is built from TRBV27 and TRBJ2-2; maybe TRBD2 (5 bases). V lost 2 bases and J 4 bases, leaving 5 bases between the germline ends. Germline V gives CDR1 MNHEY, CDR2 SMNVEV (reference sequence). The CDR3 totals 13 residues.

The rearrangement links TRBV7-9 to TRBJ1-1, with D perhaps matching TRBD1 (5 bases). The CDR3 covers 12 residues. CDR1 SEHNR and CDR2 FQNEAQ come from the germline V gene (reference sequence). V dropped 1 base and J dropped 11 bases, with 11 bases sitting between them. DNA of the CDR3: TGTGCCAGCAGCTTAGGGCAGGGAAGCGCTTTCTTT. This sequence encodes CASSLGQGSAFF. The complete variable domain, with remaining parts taken from reference TRBV7-9 and TRBJ1-1, reads DTGVSQNPRHKITKRGQNVTFRCDPISEHNRLYWYRQTLGQGPEFLTYFQNEAQLEKSRLLSDRFSAERPKGSFSTLEIQRTEQGDSAMYLCASSLGQGSAFFGQGTRLTVV.

The V and J genes are TRBV7-9 and TRBJ2-1; no clear D. Germline values: CDR1 SEHNR, CDR2 FQNEAQ (reference sequence). There are 10 residues in the CDR3. The V gene lost 8 bases and the J gene lost 5 bases, with 4 bases spanning the gap. CDR3 in DNA: TGTGCCAGCGGCCACAATGAGCAGTTCTTC. It is translated as CASGHNEQFF.

The chain has TRBV7-6 and TRBJ1-1, with D unresolved. The CDR3 totals 13 residues. With 2 bases removed from V and 7 bases from J, the gap between germline ends came to 11 bases. Germline assignment: CDR1 SGHVS and CDR2 FNYEAQ. CDR3 residues: CASSLYSSDEAFF. Here the CDR3 DNA reads TGTGCCAGCAGCTTATATTCGTCAGATGAAGCTTTCTTT. The whole variable domain, filled in from reference TRBV7-6 and TRBJ1-1, reads GAGVSQSPRYKVTKRGQDVALRCDPISGHVSLYWYRQALGQGPEFLTYFNYEAQQDKSGLPNDRFSAERPEGSISTLTIQRTEQRDSAMYRCASSLYSSDEAFFGQGTRLTVV.

This chain links TRBV4-3 with TRBJ2-7; no definite D call. The CDR3 totals 13 residues. Germline-derived CDR1 and CDR2 are LGHNA and YSLEER. Trimming stripped 4 bases from V and 1 base from J, with 8 bases between. The CDR3 DNA reads TGCGCCAGCAGCCCCGACCCGTCCTACGAGCAGTACTTC. Translating gives CASSPDPSYEQYF.